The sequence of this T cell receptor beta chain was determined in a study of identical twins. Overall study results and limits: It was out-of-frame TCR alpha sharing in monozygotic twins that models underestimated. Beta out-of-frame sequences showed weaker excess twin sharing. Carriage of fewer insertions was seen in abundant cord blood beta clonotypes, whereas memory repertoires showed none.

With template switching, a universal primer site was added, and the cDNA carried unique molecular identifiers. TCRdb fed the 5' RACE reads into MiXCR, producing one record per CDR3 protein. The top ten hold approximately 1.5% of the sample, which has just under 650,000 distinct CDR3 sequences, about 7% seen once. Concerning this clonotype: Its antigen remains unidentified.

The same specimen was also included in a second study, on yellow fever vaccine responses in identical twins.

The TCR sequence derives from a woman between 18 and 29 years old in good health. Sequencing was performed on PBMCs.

In DNA, the CDR3 is TGTGCCAGCAGCCTCGGACAGATCTCCGGGTATGGCTACACCTTC. Translating it yields CASSLGQISGYGYTF. This chain connects TRBV7-6 to TRBJ1-2, with D tentatively TRBD1 (6 bases). Trimming stripped 5 bases from V and 5 bases from J, with 18 bases between. Germline V gives CDR1 SGHVS, CDR2 FNYEAQ. This CDR3 contains 15 residues.